This is a list of T cell receptor beta chains from one sample in a study of blood T cell repertoires in COVID-19. Sequenced by immunoSEQ multiplex PCR; TCRdb stores in-frame clones only, minus some. This table holds fewer than 200,000 clones, approximately 90% found once. The material sequenced was peripheral blood. These receptors were obtained from a middle-aged man who had recovered from COVID-19. CDR3s include the opening cysteine and the closing phenylalanine or tryptophan. A D gene is named only where the DNA matches it firmly. Part of the rows lack a size; the others show once, few, many or a class for expanded clones.

. | TRBJ1-1 | TRBV28 | . | CATFVEVGTEAFF | TGTGCCACATTCGTCGAGGTAGGCACTGAAGCTTTCTTT
. | TRBJ2-2 | TRBV10-1 | . | CASSEIGGGANTGELFF | TGCGCCAGCAGTGAAATAGGCGGGGGCGCGAACACCGGGGAGCTGTTTTTT
TRBD2 | TRBJ2-7 | TRBV3-1/TRBV3-2 | . | CASSQGLAGGQGEQYF | TGTGCCAGCAGCCAAGGGCTAGCGGGAGGGCAAGGCGAGCAGTACTTC
. | TRBJ2-3 | TRBV7-9 | once | CASSSLKMGLSTDTQYF | TGTGCCAGCAGCTCCCTCAAGATGGGACTTAGCACAGATACGCAGTATTTT
. | TRBJ2-7 | TRBV12-5 | . | CASGLAIGPGVDEQYF | TGTGCTAGTGGTTTAGCGATCGGCCCGGGGGTAGACGAGCAGTACTTC
TRBD2 | TRBJ2-1 | TRBV7-9 | . | CASSLGTSGSENEQFF | TGTGCCAGCAGCTTAGGGACTAGCGGGAGTGAAAATGAGCAGTTCTTC
TRBD2 | TRBJ2-3 | TRBV27 | . | CASISRLAGRTDTQYF | TGTGCCAGCATCAGCCGACTAGCGGGGCGCACAGATACGCAGTATTTT
TRBD1 | TRBJ1-1 | TRBV19 | . | CATTRGKGAWNTEAFF | TGTGCCACTACACGGGGAAAGGGGGCCTGGAACACTGAAGCTTTCTTT
TRBD1 | TRBJ1-1 | TRBV9 | . | CAGGQGQNTEAFF | TGTGCCGGGGGACAGGGCCAGAACACTGAAGCTTTCTTT
. | TRBJ2-3 | TRBV6-5 | . | CASSYPGTDTQYF | TGTGCCAGCAGTTACCCGGGTACAGATACGCAGTATTTT
TRBD2 | TRBJ2-1 | TRBV19 | . | CATDGDYSYNEQFF | TGTGCCACCGACGGGGACTACTCCTACAATGAGCAGTTCTTC
TRBD1 | TRBJ2-7 | TRBV10-1 | few | CASSESGDSFIEQYF | TGCGCCAGCAGTGAGTCGGGGGACAGTTTCATCGAGCAGTACTTC
TRBD2 | TRBJ2-3 | TRBV7-7 | . | CASSLGSGGTDTQYF | TGTGCCAGCAGCCTGGGCAGCGGGGGGACAGATACGCAGTATTTT
. | TRBJ1-4 | TRBV30 | . | CAWSRGEKLFF | TGTGCCTGGAGTCGGGGTGAAAAACTGTTTTTT
. | TRBJ1-1 | TRBV28 | once | CASSLGQMNTEAFF | TGTGCCAGCAGTTTGGGGCAGATGAACACTGAAGCTTTCTTT
. | TRBJ2-6 | TRBV5-1 | . | CASSLSQNTGANVLTF | TGCGCCAGCAGCTTGTCCCAAAACACTGGGGCCAACGTCCTGACTTTC
TRBD2 | TRBJ2-4 | TRBV3-1/TRBV3-2 | . | CASSRGGTSLWIAKNIQYF | TGTGCCAGCAGCCGAGGCGGGACTAGCCTTTGGATAGCCAAAAACATTCAGTACTTC
. | TRBJ2-7 | TRBV7-9 | . | CASSLRGPTHYEQYF | TGTGCCAGCAGCTTGCGGGGACCGACCCACTACGAGCAGTACTTC
TRBD1 | TRBJ2-7 | TRBV11-2 | . | CASSLDGQGYEQYF | TGTGCCAGCAGCTTAGATGGACAGGGCTACGAGCAGTACTTC
. | TRBJ1-2 | TRBV6-5 | . | CASRDGTPGHYGYTF | TGTGCCAGCAGAGATGGGACTCCAGGGCACTATGGCTACACCTTC
. | TRBJ1-1 | TRBV27 | . | CASSLALGTEAFF | TGTGCCAGCAGTTTGGCCCTCGGGACTGAAGCTTTCTTT
TRBD1 | TRBJ2-7 | TRBV5-1 | . | CASSLGAGTDIYEQYF | TGCGCCAGCAGCTTGGGGGCCGGGACAGACATCTACGAGCAGTACTTC
. | TRBJ1-2 | TRBV4-3 | . | CASSPRRGANYGYTF | TGCGCCAGCAGCCCGCGGCGGGGTGCTAACTATGGCTACACCTTC
TRBD1 | TRBJ2-7 | TRBV23-1 | . | CASSQLHGQGIPYEQYF | TGCGCCAGCAGTCAACTCCACGGACAGGGAATCCCCTACGAGCAGTACTTC
. | TRBJ2-3 | TRBV5-5 | . | CASSLAVLGQSSDTQYF | TGTGCCAGCAGCTTGGCCGTACTCGGACAAAGCTCAGATACGCAGTATTTT
. | TRBJ1-1 | TRBV7-9 | . | CASSPSPGTEAFF | TGTGCCAGTAGTCCTTCCCCCGGGACTGAAGCTTTCTTT
. | TRBJ2-7 | TRBV9 | . | CASSVSPQGSYEQYF | TGTGCCAGCAGCGTTAGTCCGCAGGGGTCCTACGAGCAGTACTTC
TRBD1 | TRBJ2-1 | TRBV5-4 | . | CASSIGTGNEQFF | TGTGCCAGCAGCATCGGGACAGGGAATGAGCAGTTCTTC
. | TRBJ2-7 | TRBV9 | . | CASSLSYEQYF | TGTGCCAGCAGCCTCTCCTACGAGCAGTACTTC
. | TRBJ2-6 | TRBV5-1 | once | CASSPFFSGANVLTF | TGCGCCAGCAGCCCCTTCTTCTCTGGGGCCAACGTCCTGACTTTC
TRBD1 | TRBJ1-2 | TRBV7-9 | . | CASSAGQGASPNYGYTF | TGTGCCAGCAGCGCCGGACAGGGGGCTTCACCCAACTATGGCTACACCTTC
. | TRBJ2-3 | TRBV5-5 | . | CASSLQGYFASTDTQYF | TGTGCCAGCAGCTTACAGGGTTACTTCGCTAGCACAGATACGCAGTATTTT
TRBD2 | TRBJ2-1 | TRBV10-2 | . | CASSAETSGVEQFF | TGCGCCAGCAGTGCTGAAACTAGCGGGGTTGAGCAGTTCTTC
TRBD2 | TRBJ2-3 | TRBV7-2 | once | CASSHASGGRDTQYF | TGTGCCAGCAGCCATGCCAGCGGGGGGCGGGATACGCAGTATTTT
. | TRBJ2-7 | TRBV19 | . | CASKQGNSYEQYF | TGTGCCAGTAAGCAGGGGAATTCTTACGAGCAGTACTTC
. | TRBJ1-3 | TRBV5-1 | . | CASSLKQGGGNTIYF | TGCGCCAGCAGCTTGAAACAGGGTGGAGGAAACACCATATATTTT
. | TRBJ1-6 | TRBV4-3 | . | CASSPEQVDSPLHF | TGCGCCAGCAGCCCGGAACAGGTCGATTCACCCCTCCACTTT
. | TRBJ1-1 | TRBV20-1 | . | CSGRSNTEAFF | TGCAGTGGGAGATCGAACACTGAAGCTTTCTTT
. | TRBJ2-5 | TRBV5-1 | . | CASCHLAGKQETQYF | TGCGCCAGCTGCCACCTCGCAGGGAAGCAAGAGACCCAGTACTTC
TRBD2 | TRBJ2-1 | TRBV4-1 | . | CASSQSEAGGHDEQFF | TGCGCCAGCAGCCAAAGTGAAGCGGGGGGTCATGATGAGCAGTTCTTC
. | TRBJ2-7 | TRBV9 | . | CASSVAGTSNEQYF | TGTGCCAGCAGCGTGGCCGGGACTTCCAACGAGCAGTACTTC
TRBD2 | TRBJ2-1 | TRBV28 | . | CASSLQLLAGESNEQFF | TGTGCCAGCAGTTTGCAGCTTCTAGCGGGAGAATCAAATGAGCAGTTCTTC
TRBD1 | TRBJ2-1 | TRBV18 | . | CASSDTGGINEQFF | TGTGCCAGCTCAGACACAGGGGGAATTAATGAGCAGTTCTTC
. | TRBJ1-2 | TRBV6-6 | . | CASSYSGGRDGYTF | TGTGCCAGCAGTTACTCGGGGGGGAGGGACGGCTACACCTTC
. | TRBJ2-1 | TRBV12-3/TRBV12-4 | once | CASTLYYNEQFF | TGTGCCAGCACCCTCTACTACAATGAGCAGTTCTTC
TRBD2 | TRBJ2-2 | TRBV5-1 | . | CASSLGLAGGTTGELFF | TGCGCCAGCAGCTTAGGACTAGCGGGAGGGACCACCGGGGAGCTGTTTTTT
. | TRBJ1-2 | TRBV19 | . | CASSPRAITKGYTF | TGTGCCAGTAGTCCCAGGGCTATAACAAAGGGCTACACCTTC
TRBD1 | TRBJ1-5 | TRBV30 | . | CAWSEGQDQPQHF | TGTGCCTGGAGCGAGGGACAGGATCAGCCCCAGCATTTT
TRBD1 | TRBJ1-1 | TRBV11-2 | . | CASSFDRARTEAFF | TGTGCCAGCAGCTTCGACAGGGCACGCACTGAAGCTTTCTTT
. | TRBJ1-5 | TRBV28 | . | CASRPAGRINQPQHF | TGTGCCAGCAGACCCGCGGGACGGATCAATCAGCCCCAGCATTTT
. | TRBJ2-7 | TRBV5-4 | . | CASSLEGPSYEQYF | TGTGCCAGCAGCTTAGAGGGCCCCTCCTACGAGCAGTACTTC
. | TRBJ2-7 | TRBV3-1/TRBV3-2 | . | CASSHGSVAYEQYF | TGTGCCAGCAGCCACGGTAGCGTAGCCTACGAGCAGTACTTC
TRBD1 | TRBJ2-7 | TRBV27 | . | CASSLRVGQGGYEQYF | TGTGCCAGCAGTTTAAGGGTAGGACAGGGAGGTTACGAGCAGTACTTC
TRBD1 | TRBJ1-5 | TRBV5-3 | . | CARSPLDRENQPQHF | TGTGCCAGAAGCCCATTGGACAGGGAGAATCAGCCCCAGCATTTT
. | TRBJ2-7 | TRBV29-1 | . | CSVLSDGDEQYF | TGCAGCGTCCTCTCGGACGGGGACGAGCAGTACTTC
TRBD2 | TRBJ2-2 | TRBV27 | . | CASSPPGGALSGELFF | TGTGCCAGCAGTCCCCCCGGGGGGGCTTTGTCCGGGGAGCTGTTTTTT
TRBD2 | TRBJ2-7 | TRBV18 | once | CASSLGLAGLLYEQYF | TGTGCCAGCTCATTGGGACTAGCGGGACTTTTATACGAGCAGTACTTC
. | TRBJ2-3 | TRBV3-1/TRBV3-2 | . | CASSPNEVGGTDTQYF | TGTGCCAGCAGCCCGAATGAGGTCGGGGGCACAGATACGCAGTATTTT
. | TRBJ2-7 | TRBV15 | . | CATSTFRGEYEQYF | TGTGCCACCAGCACATTCAGGGGGGAATACGAGCAGTACTTC
. | TRBJ1-5 | TRBV19 | . | CASSIQGKGNQPQHF | TGTGCCAGTAGTATCCAGGGTAAGGGCAATCAGCCCCAGCATTTT